This T cell receptor beta chain was sequenced during a study of human thymus T cells. This clone was seen only a few times. Its antigen is not known. Using immunoSEQ multiplex PCR, the repertoire was profiled, and TCRdb retains in-frame clones only, with some absent. The sample shows about 120,000 clones, around 95% of them seen only once. V shed 4 bases and J shed 4 bases, with 8 bases lying between them. The CDR3 consists of 14 residues. Germline lookup yields CDR1 MGHDK and CDR2 SYGVNS. Study outcomes and limitations: It looked as if thymic and blood repertoires used V and J genes in a biased way. There were highly overlapping thymic repertoires among unrelated individuals, as related research reported.

Resected material from corrective heart surgery provided the thymus tissue analysed. The source of this sequence is a boy in the first two years of life with a congenital heart defect but otherwise immunologically healthy. Sequenced material: thymus tissue. V gene TRBV25-1 combines with J gene TRBJ2-6; D is uncertain. The CDR3 DNA sequence: TGTGCCAGCAGTGTCACCGGCGGGGCCAACGTCCTGACTTTC. It is translated as CASSVTGGANVLTF.